This is a list of T cell receptor beta chains from one sample in a study of T cell clones after liver transplantation. Data came from immunoSEQ multiplex PCR; TCRdb stores just in-frame clones and leaves some out. The table has tens of thousands of clones, under 90% seen once. Sequenced here: CD4+ T cells from blood, sampled about 50 months after liver transplant. The receptors shown here come from a human patient who received a liver transplant. Some T cells may have originated in the graft donor. CDR3s include the opening cysteine and the closing phenylalanine or tryptophan. The D gene is left open where the match is weak. Only part of the rows carry a size: once, few, many, or a class if the clone is expanded.

j_call clone_size d_call v_call cdr3_nt cdr3_aa
TRBJ1-4 NA NA TRBV7-6 TGTGCCAGCAGCGGGGCCCGGGGGGAAAAACTGTTTTTT CASSGARGEKLFF
TRBJ2-4 NA NA TRBV6-6 TGTGCCAGCAGACCCGCTCGAGGGAACATTCAGTACTTC CASRPARGNIQYF
TRBJ1-5 NA NA TRBV2 TGTGCCAGCAGTGAGGGGCGAGGAGGTCAGCCCCAGCATTTT CASSEGRGGQPQHF
TRBJ2-1 NA NA TRBV2 TGTGCCAGCAGTGATGGAAGGAGGCAGTTCTTC CASSDGRRQFF
TRBJ1-1 NA TRBD1 TRBV19 TGTGCCAGTAGTATCCGACAGGGTCGGGACACTGAAGCTTTCTTT CASSIRQGRDTEAFF
TRBJ1-2 NA TRBD1 TRBV7-2 TGTGCCAGCAGCTCAGGGGGTACTGCAGCTAACTATGGCTACACCTTC CASSSGGTAANYGYTF
TRBJ1-2 few NA TRBV9 TGTGCCAGCAGCGTAGGAGGGAACTATGGCTACACCTTC CASSVGGNYGYTF
TRBJ2-7 NA NA TRBV28 TGTGCCAGCAGTTTTGGGCAGGGGCTCGAGCAGTACTTC CASSFGQGLEQYF
TRBJ2-5 NA NA TRBV7-3 TGTGCCAGCAGCTTAAGTCATGGCCCCCGGCCGACCCAGTACTTC CASSLSHGPRPTQYF
TRBJ2-7 NA NA TRBV7-9 TGTGCCAGCAGCTCAGGGCGGGCTATTTCATTGTTGGACTACGAGCAGTACTTC CASSSGRAISLLDYEQYF